These 14 T cell receptor beta chains were all obtained from the same sample, sequenced in a study of human T cells and chemical hapten exposure. Time point here: patch test 2, 6 weeks after DPC sensitization. Stated treatment: therapeutic diphenylcyclopropenone sensitization with weekly scalp DPC. TCRdb reprocessed the RACE reads via MiXCR and lists one record per CDR3 protein. The sample comprises around 75,000 distinct CDR3 sequences, approximately 10% of which are singletons, and about 6.9% rests with the top ten. The sample was whole blood, taken in connection with sensitization to the hapten diphenylcyclopropenone (DPC). These receptors were collected from a woman aged 45-65 years with alopecia areata. Some clones in this sample may be carry-over from other donors' samples.

This clonotype has at least ten counts. V usage is TRBV11-2 and J usage is TRBJ2-3; D not resolved. This CDR3 region has 13 residues. The V gene lost 5 bases and the J gene lost 5 bases, with 11 bases spanning the gap. Germline CDR1 reads SGHAT; CDR2 reads FQNNGV. Here the CDR3 reads CASSRFAEDTQYF. The CDR3 nucleotides read TGTGCCAGCAGCCGTTTTGCCGAAGATACGCAGTATTTT.

The sample holds many counts of this clonotype. This chain uses TRBV18 with TRBJ1-5; D is undetermined. The CDR3 totals 12 residues. V was pared by 6 bases and J by 2 bases, with 5 bases between. The germline gives CDR1 KGHSH, CDR2 LQKENI. CDR3 sequence: CASSTRNQPQHF. The CDR3, as DNA: TGTGCCAGCTCGACTCGCAATCAGCCCCAGCATTTT.

The chain uses TRBV10-1 and TRBJ2-3; a weak D match, TRBD2 (5 bases). Germline V lookup: CDR1 WNHNN, CDR2 SYGVQD (reference sequence). The CDR3 covers 18 residues. Trimming took off 2 bases at V and 3 bases at J, with 21 bases between the two ends. As DNA, the CDR3 is TGCGCCAGCAGTGAGAGCCCGTCTTATTGGGAGTGGACAGATACGCAGTATTTT. Protein sequence: CASSESPSYWEWTDTQYF.

The V gene is TRBV18, the J gene TRBJ1-1, with D possibly matching TRBD1 (6 bases). The germline V gene encodes CDR1 KGHSH and CDR2 LQKENI. This CDR3 region has 16 residues. The V end was cut by 7 bases, the J end by 3 bases, with 21 bases between. This CDR3 is CASYGTNNPGDTEAFF. The CDR3 DNA reads as TGTGCCAGCTACGGGACAAACAATCCAGGAGACACTGAAGCTTTCTTT.

This clonotype was counted between two and nine times. The chain has TRBV11-3 and TRBJ2-1, with TRBD2 matching 8 bases. Trimming took 2 bases from V and 0 from J; bases not matched to a gene: 0. The CDR3 contains 15 residues. Germline assignment: CDR1 SGHNT and CDR2 YENEEA. CDR3 sequence (DNA): TGTGCCAGCAGCTTAAGCGGGGGCTCCTACAATGAGCAGTTCTTC. Protein product: CASSLSGGSYNEQFF.

This clonotype has just a few counts. The chain uses TRBV11-2 and TRBJ2-3; 13 bases line up with TRBD2. Trimming cost V 5 bases and J 3 bases; bases outside gene matches: 8. Germline V gene sequence: CDR1 SGHAT, CDR2 FQNNGV. The CDR3 loop spans 17 amino acids. In nucleotides, the CDR3 is TGTGCCAGCAGCCTAACCGGGACTAGCGGGGCGACAGATACGCAGTATTTT. It is translated as CASSLTGTSGATDTQYF.

This rearrangement joins TRBV6-6 to TRBJ2-2; TRBD1 matches 12 bases. Germline V CDR1 and CDR2: MNHNY, SVGAGI (reference sequence). V trimming: 0 bases; J trimming: 4 bases; junction bases outside the gene matches: 0. The CDR3 covers 16 residues. CDR3 sequence (DNA): TGTGCCAGCAGTTACTCGGGACAGGGGGCCACCGGGGAGCTGTTTTTT. It yields the protein CASSYSGQGATGELFF.

This clonotype appeared many times. The DNA for the CDR3 is TGTGCCAGCACCCGGGAGCCAGTGTCTAGCACAGATACGCAGTATTTT. Its translation is CASTREPVSSTDTQYF. This sequence joins TRBV5-4 and TRBJ2-3; maybe TRBD2 (6 bases). This CDR3 is built from 16 residues. Germline loops: CDR1 SGHNT, CDR2 YYREEE (reference sequence). Trimming left V 6 bases short and J 0 bases short, with 17 bases between.

This clonotype has at least ten counts. The CDR3 is CASSQRTGLAGVVIAGELFF. CDR3 nucleotide sequence: TGTGCCAGCAGCCAACGAACGGGGCTAGCGGGAGTGGTAATCGCCGGGGAGCTGTTTTTT. The J gene is TRBJ2-2, the V gene TRBV3-1; TRBD2 matches 10 bases. The germline V gene has CDR1 LGHDT and CDR2 YNNKEL (reference sequence). The CDR3 runs to 20 residues. The J segment lost 6 bases and the V segment lost 2 bases, leaving 18 bases of the junction unmatched.

About this clonotype: An end of the junction differs from the germline gene, which may be a read error. V usage is TRBV6-2 or TRBV6-3 and J usage is TRBJ2-1, with 8 bases that match TRBD1. The germline CDR1 and CDR2 sequences are MNHEY and SVGEGT. This CDR3 is built from 16 residues. In nucleotides, the CDR3 is TGTGACAGCAGTTCACCCAGGGGGCTGCCCTACAATGAGCAGTTCTTC. It encodes CDSSSPRGLPYNEQFF.

In its sample, this clonotype was seen a few times. The chain has TRBV28 and TRBJ1-2; D is undetermined. CDR3 length: 12 amino acids. The germline V and J ends were trimmed by 2 bases and 5 bases, with 6 bases remaining between them. Germline assignment: CDR1 MDHEN and CDR2 SYDVKM. The CDR3 loop is CASSLREYGYTF. CDR3 nucleotides: TGTGCCAGCAGTTTAAGGGAGTATGGCTACACCTTC.

The sample holds a few counts of this clonotype. The CDR3 reads CASSFTGGSSYEQYF. CDR3 nucleotide sequence: TGTGCCAGCAGTTTCACGGGGGGAAGCTCCTACGAGCAGTACTTC. This chain links TRBV28 with TRBJ2-7; TRBD2 matches 7 bases. Looked up from germline, CDR1 is MDHEN and CDR2 is SYDVKM. The CDR3 consists of 15 residues. Losses at the gene ends were 3 bases for V and 0 bases for J; bases not matched to a gene: 5.

This clonotype occurred many times. This sequence joins TRBV18 and TRBJ1-5; 7 bases match TRBD1. CDR1 and CDR2 (germline): KGHSH, LQKENI. The junction had 12 bases not matched to a gene; V was cut back by 0 bases and J by 1 base. The CDR3 length is 19 residues. The CDR3 loop is CASSPPPRQGVRSNQPQHF. The CDR3 DNA reads TGTGCCAGCTCACCACCTCCGAGACAGGGTGTTAGGAGCAATCAGCCCCAGCATTTT.

This clonotype has ten or more counts. The rearrangement uses TRBV5-1 and TRBJ2-2; 9 bases fit TRBD2. The V gene end was trimmed by 1 base and the J gene end by 1 base; junction bases not matched to a gene: 20. Germline CDR1 is SGHRS and CDR2 is YFSETQ. CDR3 length: 22 residues. The CDR3 DNA is TGCGCCAGCAGCTTGAACCCCCCTTGGGAGTTAGCGGGAGCTCTGAACACCGGGGAGCTGTTTTTT. It translates to CASSLNPPWELAGALNTGELFF.